This TCR beta chain was sequenced for a study of T cell responses to AZD1222 COVID-19 vaccine. Regarding this clone: Its antigen is unknown.

Repertoires were generated with immunoSEQ multiplex PCR, while TCRdb's copy carries only in-frame clones and drops some. The table has 150,000 to 200,000 clones, around 92% seen once. Trimming shortened V by 7 bases and J by 9 bases, and 15 bases separated the two germline ends. Germline lookup yields CDR1 SGHVS and CDR2 FQNEAQ. This CDR3 contains 12 residues. Overall study results and limits: Spike-specific TCR depth and breadth grew after two AZD1222 doses. At baseline, seropositivity was found in only five or six AZD1222 recipients.

The rearrangement links TRBV7-8 to TRBJ1-1; weak D call: TRBD1 (6 bases). This TCR derives from an adult in good health. The input for sequencing was peripheral blood, taken on day 0 of AZD1222 vaccination. CDR3 sequence: CASTVIGGKAFF. As DNA, the CDR3 is TGTGCCAGCACCGTTATAGGGGGTAAAGCTTTCTTT.